This is a list of T cell receptor beta chains from one sample in a study of T cell responses to AZD1222 COVID-19 vaccine. Profiling relied on immunoSEQ multiplex PCR, and the TCRdb table lists in-frame clones only, not all of them. The top ten hold 7% to 9% of the sample, which has about 110,000 clones, roughly 88% seen once. The source material was peripheral blood, sampled 28 days after the second AZD1222 dose. The source is an adult who received the AZD1222 COVID-19 vaccine. The CDR3 runs from the conserved cysteine through the conserved F or W. The D gene is left open where the match is weak.

V: TRBV6-2/TRBV6-3; D: TRBD2; J: TRBJ2-5; CDR3: CASSQGLAGGTQYF; DNA: TGTGCCAGCAGTCAGGGACTAGCCGGCGGGACCCAGTACTTC
V: TRBV7-9; D: .; J: TRBJ1-1; CDR3: CASSLTTGAEAFF; DNA: TGTGCCAGCAGCTTAACTACAGGCGCTGAAGCTTTCTTT
V: TRBV4-3; D: .; J: TRBJ2-1; CDR3: CASSQEGYNEQFF; DNA: TGCGCCAGCAGCCAAGAGGGGTACAATGAGCAGTTCTTC
V: TRBV18; D: TRBD1; J: TRBJ2-7; CDR3: CASSPRQGAPLYEQYF; DNA: TGTGCCAGCTCACCGAGACAGGGGGCACCTCTTTACGAGCAGTACTTC
V: TRBV4-1; D: .; J: TRBJ1-1; CDR3: CASSQVGRTNTEAFF; DNA: TGCGCCAGCAGCCAAGTTGGGAGGACGAACACTGAAGCTTTCTTT
V: TRBV9; D: .; J: TRBJ1-5; CDR3: CASSSSGNQPQHF; DNA: TGTGCCAGCAGTTCCTCAGGGAACCAGCCCCAGCATTTT
V: TRBV9; D: TRBD1; J: TRBJ1-6; CDR3: CAAARDRESPLHF; DNA: TGTGCCGCCGCTAGGGACAGGGAATCACCCCTCCACTTT
V: TRBV7-9; D: .; J: TRBJ1-1; CDR3: CASSLAASGLLENTEAFF; DNA: TGTGCCAGCAGCTTAGCGGCCAGTGGGCTCCTTGAGAACACTGAAGCTTTCTTT
V: TRBV19; D: .; J: TRBJ2-3; CDR3: CASTGGRPTADTQYF; DNA: TGTGCCAGTACAGGCGGACGGCCCACCGCAGATACGCAGTATTTT
V: TRBV15; D: .; J: TRBJ1-1; CDR3: CATSSNRNRNTEAFF; DNA: TGTGCCACCAGCAGCAACAGGAATCGGAACACTGAAGCTTTCTTT
V: TRBV5-1; D: .; J: TRBJ1-3; CDR3: CASSITGGDTIYF; DNA: TGCGCCAGCAGCATCACTGGGGGGGACACCATATATTTT
V: TRBV10-3; D: .; J: TRBJ2-3; CDR3: CAISGSSDTQYF; DNA: TGTGCCATCAGTGGGTCCTCAGATACGCAGTATTTT
V: TRBV27; D: .; J: TRBJ1-2; CDR3: CASTGGGYGYTF; DNA: TGTGCCAGTACAGGTGGCGGCTATGGCTACACCTTC
V: TRBV3-1/TRBV3-2; D: .; J: TRBJ2-1; CDR3: CASSFLGDEQFF; DNA: TGTGCCAGCTCCTTTCTGGGTGATGAGCAGTTCTTC
V: TRBV7-6; D: .; J: TRBJ1-3; CDR3: CASSPNSNTIYF; DNA: TGTGCCAGCAGTCCAAATAGTAACACCATATATTTT
V: TRBV4-1; D: .; J: TRBJ1-2; CDR3: CASSQMGGYTF; DNA: TGCGCCAGCAGCCAAATGGGAGGCTACACCTTC
V: TRBV6-5; D: .; J: TRBJ1-3; CDR3: CASSYERYSGNTIYF; DNA: TGTGCCAGCAGTTACGAGAGGTACTCTGGAAACACCATATATTTT